The rows below give T cell receptor beta chains drawn from one sample of a study of blood T cell repertoires in COVID-19. Clones were read by immunoSEQ multiplex PCR, and TCRdb kept only the in-frame ones, dropping some. The table has 250,000 to 350,000 clones, approximately 88% seen once. The sequenced sample consisted of peripheral blood. Receptor source: a human donor with COVID-19, enrolled during active disease. The donor label of this sample is uncertain. CDR3s include the opening cysteine and the closing phenylalanine or tryptophan. The D gene is left open where the match is weak.

v_call	d_call	j_call	cdr3_aa
TRBV19	-	TRBJ2-3	CASSAQDYTQYF
TRBV10-1	TRBD1	TRBJ2-2	CASSESGQGPTGELFF
TRBV6-5	-	TRBJ1-4	CASSVQGSTNEKLFF
TRBV19	TRBD1	TRBJ2-1	CASSLQPGGSYNEQFF
TRBV11-1	-	TRBJ2-3	CASSFGGGTDTQYF
TRBV21-1	-	TRBJ2-7	CASSKERAYSYEQYF
TRBV28	-	TRBJ2-6	CGGAGDSSGANVLTF
TRBV2	-	TRBJ2-2	CASSEELANTGELFF
TRBV28	-	TRBJ1-2	CASSPAGDLYGYTF
TRBV9	-	TRBJ1-3	CASSVGHRAMGNTIYF
TRBV27	TRBD1	TRBJ2-7	CASSSPGQGVYEQYF
TRBV4-1	TRBD1	TRBJ1-5	CASSHPLGQGHQPQHF
TRBV25-1	-	TRBJ2-3	CASSELAGGGTDTQYF
TRBV20-1	-	TRBJ1-1	CSARGGGAFF
TRBV21-1	-	TRBJ2-3	CASSKETGTSGSTDTQYF
TRBV2	TRBD1	TRBJ2-2	CASSGDRPTGELFF
TRBV28	TRBD1	TRBJ1-6	CASSTRQGSSYNSPLHF
TRBV2	-	TRBJ2-7	CASSGGSRSYEQYF
TRBV5-1	TRBD1	TRBJ1-1	CASGKGDRGTAEAFF
TRBV2	-	TRBJ2-5	CASKPTEGQVATRYF
TRBV2	TRBD1	TRBJ1-2	CASRRDRANYGYTF
TRBV18	TRBD1	TRBJ2-3	CASSRDRTEVTQYF
TRBV27	TRBD2	TRBJ2-7	CASSPLAKRGPRYEQYF
TRBV5-8	-	TRBJ1-5	CASRPTGMGNQPQHF
TRBV3-1/TRBV3-2	TRBD1	TRBJ2-5	CASSQASAGGAQTQYF
TRBV19	-	TRBJ1-3	CASSSGTPGNTIYF
TRBV6-6	TRBD1	TRBJ2-7	CASSYTGQGVRYEQYF
TRBV7-9	-	TRBJ1-2	CASSPDLGRQGGYGYTF
TRBV28	-	TRBJ1-3	CASSLSSNTIYF
TRBV6-5	-	TRBJ2-5	CASSPPVGGQETQYF
TRBV19	TRBD1	TRBJ1-1	CASSVQGSADTEAFF
TRBV19	TRBD2	TRBJ2-2	CASRGLAAYTGELFF
TRBV10-3	-	TRBJ2-7	CAISDPGGTYEQYF
TRBV19	-	TRBJ2-5	CASSILGGTQYF
TRBV11-2	TRBD1	TRBJ2-5	CASSFGTGVKTQYF
TRBV7-2	TRBD2	TRBJ2-3	CASSLGLGLAGDTQYF